These 28 T cell receptor beta chains were all obtained from the same sample, sequenced in a study of CD8+CD57+ T cells in acquired aplastic anemia. TCR beta VDJ combinations and CDR3 sequences were profiled from genomic DNA. MiXCR was run by TCRdb on the reads, yielding one entry per CDR3 protein. This table holds 250,000 to 350,000 distinct CDR3 sequences, 45% to 65% found once. Specimen: sorted CD4+, CD8+, or CD8+CD57+ T cells (not recorded which) from PBMCs. Receptor source: a human donor with severe aplastic anemia or a healthy control (not recorded which).

This clonotype was observed many times. The chain employs TRBV10-3 and TRBJ2-3; D perhaps matches TRBD1 (6 bases). Per germline, CDR1 ENHRY and CDR2 SYGVKD. The V gene lost 4 bases and the J gene lost 6 bases, with 17 bases spanning the gap. There are 15 residues in the CDR3. CDR3 bases: TGTGCCATCAGTGGCCAGGGGTCGGGGATCGATACGCAGTATTTT. Its translation is CAISGQGSGIDTQYF.

This clonotype was seen only a few times. The genes are TRBV19 and TRBJ2-7; a possible D gene is TRBD1 (5 bases). The CDR3 totals 14 residues. V was trimmed by 5 bases and J by 1 base, leaving 12 bases between them. Germline loops: CDR1 LNHDA, CDR2 SQIVND (reference sequence). The CDR3 bases are TGTGCCAGTAGTCTGCAGGACACGTCCTACGAGCAGTACTTC. This sequence encodes CASSLQDTSYEQYF.

This rearrangement joins TRBV5-1 to TRBJ2-5; the match to TRBD1 covers 7 bases. Unmatched junction bases numbered 8, after V lost 4 bases and J lost 5 bases. CDR1 and CDR2 from the germline V gene are SGHRS and YFSETQ. The CDR3 consists of 14 residues. The CDR3 sequence is CASSAITGVETQYF. The DNA of the CDR3 is TGCGCCAGCAGCGCAATCACAGGGGTGGAGACCCAGTACTTC.

V and J are TRBV20-1 and TRBJ2-7, with 8 bases that match TRBD2. CDR1 and CDR2 from the germline V gene are DFQATT and SNEGSKA (reference sequence). The V and J ends lost 6 bases and 0 bases, in that order; junction bases with no gene match: 4. The CDR3 sequence is 13 residues long. DNA of the CDR3: TGCAGTGCGTCCGGGACTAGCTCCTACGAGCAGTACTTC. Its translation: CSASGTSSYEQYF.

This rearrangement joins TRBV20-1 to TRBJ2-7; TRBD1 or TRBD2 may be the D gene (6 bases each). CDR1 and CDR2 (germline): DFQATT, SNEGSKA (reference sequence). Trimming left V 0 bases short and J 5 bases short, with 17 bases between. The CDR3 has 15 residues. Here the CDR3 reads CSAREGRGRGDEQYF. The CDR3 DNA reads TGCAGTGCTAGAGAGGGCCGGGGGCGCGGGGACGAGCAGTACTTC.

J is TRBJ1-2 and V is TRBV7-2; D remains ambiguous. CDR1 is SGHTA and CDR2 is FQGNSA in the germline V gene. The CDR3 runs to 13 residues. The ends were cut back, 5 bases at V and 1 base at J, with 8 bases in the middle. CDR3 amino acids: CASSIRFNYGYTF. DNA for the CDR3: TGTGCCAGCAGCATTAGGTTTAACTATGGCTACACCTTC.

In its sample, this clonotype was seen once. The gene calls are TRBV20-1 and TRBJ2-7, with D possibly called TRBD1 or TRBD2 (6 bases each). V lost 1 base and J 0 bases, leaving 13 bases between the germline ends. Germline assignment: CDR1 DFQATT and CDR2 SNEGSKA (reference sequence). The length of the CDR3 is 15 residues. DNA of the CDR3: TGCAGTGCTAGAGGAGGGGGGCCCCTCTCCTACGAGCAGTACTTC. Translating it yields CSARGGGPLSYEQYF.

The rearrangement uses TRBV25-1 and TRBJ2-7, with D unclear. CDR3 size: 11 residues. Germline-derived CDR1 and CDR2 are MGHDK and SYGVNS. The V gene lost 2 bases and the J gene lost 5 bases, with 4 bases spanning the gap. Here the CDR3 DNA reads TGTGCCAGCAGTGAAGCGGACGAGCAGTACTTC. Translation gives CASSEADEQYF.

Regarding this clonotype: With a much larger clone just one base away, this may be a read error. The chain carries TRBV6-2 or TRBV6-3 and TRBJ1-2; unclear D gene. The germline V and J ends were trimmed by 4 bases and 7 bases, with 10 bases remaining between them. Germline V gene sequence: CDR1 MNHEY, CDR2 SVGEGT. CDR3 length: 12 amino acids. CDR3 sequence reads: CASSWPGSGYTF. In DNA, the CDR3 is TGTGCCAGCAGTTGGCCCGGCAGTGGCTACACCTTC.

The chain uses TRBV7-2 and TRBJ2-7; D may be TRBD2 (6 bases). V was trimmed by 3 bases and J by 2 bases, leaving 14 bases between them. CDR3 length: 15 residues. The germline V gene encodes CDR1 SGHTA and CDR2 FQGNSA. The CDR3 protein is CASSLGGLSTYEQYF. The CDR3, as DNA: TGTGCCAGCAGCTTGGGGGGACTCTCCACCTACGAGCAGTACTTC.

V and J are TRBV20-1 and TRBJ2-1; 11 positions match TRBD2. Trimming took 5 bases from V and 3 from J; bases not matched to a gene: 12. Germline lookup yields CDR1 DFQATT and CDR2 SNEGSKA (reference sequence). CDR3 length: 17 amino acids. CDR3 bases: TGCAGTGCTTCAACTAGCGGGAGCCCCGATGGCTACAATGAGCAGTTCTTC. This gives the protein CSASTSGSPDGYNEQFF.

CDR3 coding DNA: TGTGCCAGCAGCGTAGGGGACGCCAGCTCCTACGAGCAGTACTTC. This sequence encodes CASSVGDASSYEQYF. The rearrangement links TRBV9 to TRBJ2-7; perhaps D is TRBD1 or TRBD2 (5 bases each). Per germline, CDR1 SGDLS and CDR2 YYNGEE. Trimming removed 0 bases at V and 0 bases at J, with 10 bases between. The CDR3 totals 15 residues.

The chain has TRBV24-1 and TRBJ2-7; D is ambiguous. The CDR3 covers 14 residues. V was cut by 9 bases and J by 6 bases, with 20 bases left in between. Germline assignment: CDR1 KGHDR and CDR2 SFDVKD. CDR3 loop: CATRSPGKVGEQYF. CDR3 bases: TGTGCCACCCGTAGTCCAGGCAAAGTGGGCGAGCAGTACTTC.

Many counts were recorded for this clonotype. The chain employs TRBV15 and TRBJ1-6, with D tentatively TRBD1 (5 bases). Germline V gene data show CDR1 as LNHNV and CDR2 as YYDKDF (reference sequence). V was clipped by 1 base and J by 8 bases, with 12 bases between them. This CDR3 contains 15 residues. The CDR3 protein is CATSRGRGVDSPLHF. The CDR3 DNA reads TGTGCCACCAGCAGAGGGAGGGGAGTGGATTCACCCCTCCACTTT. The complete variable domain, with remaining parts taken from reference TRBV15 and TRBJ1-6, reads DAMVIQNPRYQVTQFGKPVTLSCSQTLNHNVMYWYQQKSSQAPKLLFHYYDKDFNNEADTPDNFQSRRPNTSFCFLDIRSPGLGDTAMYLCATSRGRGVDSPLHFGNGTRLTVT.

CDR3 region: CASRDRQGSDTQYF. CDR3 DNA sequence: TGCGCCAGCAGAGATCGGCAGGGTTCAGATACGCAGTATTTT. The rearrangement links TRBV5-1 to TRBJ2-3, with D possibly being TRBD1 (5 bases). This CDR3 has 14 amino acids. Trimming stripped 5 bases from V and 4 bases from J, with 14 bases between. CDR1 and CDR2 from the germline V gene are SGHRS and YFSETQ.

This clonotype was detected many times. The genes are TRBV6-5 and TRBJ2-6; D is unclear. Trimming removed 6 bases at V and 1 base at J, with 13 bases between. Germline CDR1 reads MNHEY; CDR2 reads SVGAGI. The CDR3 covers 16 residues. The CDR3 protein is CASSPTKSSGANVLTF. The CDR3 nucleotides are TGTGCCAGCAGCCCCACTAAGAGTTCTGGGGCCAACGTCCTGACTTTC.

The chain combines TRBV7-9 with TRBJ2-1; TRBD2 might be the D (6 bases). The CDR3 runs to 15 residues. Per the germline V gene, CDR1 is SEHNR and CDR2 is FQNEAQ (reference sequence). V was cut by 6 bases and J by 4 bases, with 16 bases left in between. The CDR3 region is CASRPGASEYNEQFF. CDR3 DNA sequence: TGTGCCAGCAGACCCGGGGCTAGCGAATACAATGAGCAGTTCTTC.

On this clonotype itself: This may be a read error: a much more frequent sequence differs by one nucleotide. The chain joins TRBV18 to TRBJ1-1; D unresolved. The CDR3 has 13 residues. The ends were cut back, 7 bases at V and 1 base at J, with 10 bases in the middle. CDR1 is KGHSH, CDR2 LQKENI, per germline. The CDR3 DNA reads TGTGCCAGCTTACCGCAAGCGAACACTGAAGCTTTCTTT. Translated: CASLPQANTEAFF.

This chain connects TRBV12-3 or TRBV12-4 to TRBJ2-1; possible D gene TRBD2, 6 bases. Trimming took off 5 bases at V and 13 bases at J, with 15 bases between the two ends. This CDR3 comprises 12 residues. The CDR3 coding sequence is TGTGCCAGCAGTCTACCGGGAGAGGGTCAGTTCTTC. Its protein is CASSLPGEGQFF.

The gene calls are TRBV25-1 and TRBJ2-4, with D possibly being TRBD1 (6 bases). The CDR3 runs to 11 residues. Per germline, CDR1 MGHDK and CDR2 SYGVNS. V was pared by 7 bases and J by 9 bases, with 10 bases between. CDR3 nucleotides: TGTGCCAGCACGCTAGGGGGCATTCAGTACTTC. Protein: CASTLGGIQYF.

The chain carries TRBV9 and TRBJ2-7; no clear D gene. The V gene lost 0 bases and the J gene lost 3 bases, with 7 bases spanning the gap. CDR1 and CDR2 from the germline V gene are SGDLS and YYNGEE. The CDR3 runs to 13 residues. Here the CDR3 DNA reads TGTGCCAGCAGCGTAGAAATAGGCTACGAGCAGTACTTC. This translates into CASSVEIGYEQYF.

This clonotype was recorded many times. The chain recombines TRBV4-3 with TRBJ2-3, with 7 nucleotides matching TRBD2. This CDR3 comprises 16 residues. CDR1 is LGHNA, CDR2 YSLEER, per germline. With 0 bases clipped from V and 4 bases from J, the junction kept 7 bases outside the gene matches. The CDR3 is CASSQDPAGKADTQYF. In DNA form, the CDR3 reads TGCGCCAGCAGCCAAGATCCAGCGGGGAAAGCAGATACGCAGTATTTT.

Remarks on this clonotype: A junction boundary mismatches the germline segment, possibly from a read error. The chain couples TRBV19 to TRBJ1-5; the D gene is possibly TRBD1 (6 bases). CDR1 and CDR2 (germline): LNHDA, SQIVND (reference sequence). This CDR3 is built from 15 residues. CDR3 residues: CASTPYTGHNQPHHF. CDR3 nucleotide sequence: TGTGCCAGTACTCCTTATACAGGGCACAATCAGCCCCACCATTTT. The variable domain in full, completed from reference TRBV19 and TRBJ1-5, reads DGGITQSPKYLFRKEGQNVTLSCEQNLNHDAMYWYRQDPGQGLRLIYYSQIVNDFQKGDIAEGYSVSREKKESFPLTVTSAQKNPTAFYLCASTPYTGHNQPHHFGDGTRLSIL.

This clonotype came up many times. The chain recombines TRBV12-3 or TRBV12-4 with TRBJ2-7; 10 nucleotides match TRBD1. CDR3 length: 15 residues. The J segment lost 3 bases and the V segment lost 6 bases, leaving 8 bases of the junction unmatched. CDR3 residues: CASSHLGTGVYEQYF. The CDR3 DNA reads as TGTGCCAGCAGCCACCTTGGGACAGGGGTCTACGAGCAGTACTTC.

This clonotype has a count of ten or more. This sequence joins TRBV6-6 and TRBJ2-3, with D unresolved. V was cut by 2 bases and J by 4 bases, with 10 bases left in between. Per germline, CDR1 MNHNY and CDR2 SVGAGI (reference sequence). The CDR3 spans 14 residues. In DNA form, the CDR3 reads TGTGCCAGCAGTTACCGAGTACGGTCAGATACGCAGTATTTT. Its translation is CASSYRVRSDTQYF.

The chain carries TRBV20-1 and TRBJ1-6; maybe TRBD1 (5 bases). The CDR3 contains 15 residues. The V and J ends lost 5 bases and 10 bases respectively, with 21 bases between them. CDR1 and CDR2 from the germline V gene are DFQATT and SNEGSKA (reference sequence). The CDR3 is CSAHFGGSGGSPLHF. The CDR3 DNA sequence: TGCAGTGCTCACTTCGGGGGTAGCGGGGGGTCACCCCTCCACTTT.

The CDR3 here is CASRKAYEQFF. The CDR3 DNA reads TGTGCCAGCAGAAAGGCGTATGAGCAGTTCTTC. This chain uses TRBV7-9 with TRBJ2-1; D is ambiguous. This CDR3 contains 11 residues. V was pared by 6 bases and J by 8 bases, with 8 bases between. The germline V gene has CDR1 SEHNR and CDR2 FQNEAQ (reference sequence).

The chain couples TRBV24-1 to TRBJ1-2; 8 bases fit TRBD1. The CDR3 has 14 amino acids. Germline loops: CDR1 KGHDR, CDR2 SFDVKD. The V segment lost 6 bases and the J segment 3 bases; nucleotides outside the gene matches: 5. The CDR3 protein is CATSNPGGDYGYTF. In DNA, the CDR3 is TGTGCCACCAGTAACCCAGGGGGCGACTATGGCTACACCTTC.